What follows are 32 T cell receptor beta chains derived from one specimen sequenced in a study of blood T cell repertoires in COVID-19. Clones were sequenced by immunoSEQ multiplex PCR, and TCRdb holds only the in-frame ones, with some missing. This sample has fewer than 200,000 clones, with around 74% found just once. The sequencing sample was made of peripheral blood. These receptors came from a woman older than 75 with acute or convalescent COVID-19.

The rearrangement links TRBV27 to TRBJ1-2; D is perhaps TRBD1 (6 bases). This CDR3 is 16 amino acids long. In germline, CDR1 is MNHEY, CDR2 SMNVEV (reference sequence). Trimming removed 6 bases at V and 2 bases at J, with 19 bases between. CDR3 sequence: CASSSRGARRNYGYTF. The CDR3 DNA follows: TGTGCCAGCAGCTCCCGGGGGGCGCGTCGCAACTATGGCTACACCTTC.

The CDR3 sequence is CASSRTGTVSFPNTEAFF. In nucleotides, the CDR3 is TGTGCCAGCAGCCGAACGGGGACAGTTTCATTCCCGAACACTGAAGCTTTCTTT. The chain uses TRBV7-9 and TRBJ1-1; 7 bases match TRBD1. From germline, CDR1 is SEHNR and CDR2 FQNEAQ (reference sequence). The CDR3 sequence is 18 residues long. The V segment lost 5 bases and the J segment 1 base; nucleotides outside the gene matches: 16.

The chain recombines TRBV6-5 with TRBJ1-1, with TRBD1 identical over 8 bases. V was clipped by 4 bases and J by 1 base; unmatched bases: 8. The CDR3 has 16 amino acids. Germline CDR1 and CDR2: MNHEY and SVGAGI. The CDR3 protein is CASSSRQGYRNTEAFF. The CDR3 coding sequence is TGTGCCAGCAGTTCCCGACAGGGGTATCGGAACACTGAAGCTTTCTTT.

V gene TRBV2 combines with J gene TRBJ2-1; perhaps TRBD2 as D (5 bases). CDR1 is SNHLY and CDR2 is FYNNEI in the germline V gene. V shed 2 bases and J shed 8 bases, with 7 bases lying between them. The CDR3 covers 12 residues. The CDR3 DNA follows: TGTGCCAGCAGTGAAAGGCGGGATGAGCAGTTCTTC. It encodes CASSERRDEQFF.

The V gene is TRBV2, the J gene TRBJ2-1, with D hard to call. Trimming left V 4 bases short and J 4 bases short, with 11 bases between. The germline V gene has CDR1 SNHLY and CDR2 FYNNEI. This CDR3 region has 14 residues. CDR3 nucleotide sequence: TGTGCCAGCAGTGTGAACCTAAATTACAATGAGCAGTTCTTC. The encoded protein is CASSVNLNYNEQFF.

The V and J genes are TRBV19 and TRBJ1-2; D not resolved. Germline CDR1 LNHDA, CDR2 SQIVND (reference sequence). Trimming shortened V by 1 base and J by 1 base, and 7 bases separated the two germline ends. The CDR3 is 14 amino acids. The CDR3 protein is CASSIAGLNYGYTF. The CDR3 region has the DNA TGTGCCAGTAGTATAGCAGGACTTAACTATGGCTACACCTTC.

The chain carries TRBV5-4 and TRBJ1-4; perhaps TRBD1 as D (5 bases). CDR1 and CDR2 from the germline V gene are SGHNT and YYREEE (reference sequence). This CDR3 is built from 16 residues. V was cut by 4 bases and J by 8 bases, with 21 bases left in between. As DNA, the CDR3 is TGTGCCAGCAGCCCCGGCGGCGGGACCCCCAAGGAAAAACTGTTTTTT. Translation gives CASSPGGGTPKEKLFF.

The chain recombines TRBV18 with TRBJ1-1; 9 bases line up with TRBD1. CDR1 and CDR2 from the germline V gene are KGHSH and LQKENI. This CDR3 has 18 residues. The V gene end was trimmed by 0 bases and the J gene end by 0 bases; junction bases not matched to a gene: 8. CDR3 bases: TGTGCCAGCTCACCACCGGGTGCGACAGGGGGTATGAACACTGAAGCTTTCTTT. Encoded protein: CASSPPGATGGMNTEAFF.

The CDR3 nucleotides are TGTGCCAGTAGTTCACAACAGGGTGCTGGAAACACCATATATTTT. Translated, it gives CASSSQQGAGNTIYF. V is TRBV19 and J is TRBJ1-3; maybe TRBD1 (6 bases). In germline, CDR1 is LNHDA, CDR2 SQIVND (reference sequence). V was shortened by 5 bases and J by 2 bases, with 13 bases between the two germline ends. The CDR3 is 15 residues long.

This chain links TRBV4-3 with TRBJ1-1; 7 bases align to TRBD1. From germline, CDR1 is LGHNA and CDR2 YSLEER. J was trimmed by 11 bases and V by 4 bases; bases with no gene match: 10. The CDR3 runs 13 residues. CDR3 in DNA: TGCGCCAGCAGCCGGGGATTAACAGGGGTTGCTTTCTTT. Amino acids: CASSRGLTGVAFF.

In this sample, this clone turned up a few times. CDR3 in DNA: TGTGCCAGCAGCTCAAAAGCGGGGGGCTCGGGCTACACCTTC. The encoded protein is CASSSKAGGSGYTF. The V call is TRBV7-8, the J call TRBJ1-2, with a possible D match to TRBD1 (6 bases). V gave up 4 bases and J gave up 8 bases, with 17 bases separating them. Germline-derived CDR1 and CDR2 are SGHVS and FQNEAQ. This CDR3 is built from 14 residues.

V usage is TRBV3-1 (or the pseudogene TRBV3-2) and J usage is TRBJ2-5; D is unclear. The CDR3 spans 14 residues. V was cut by 0 bases and J by 1 base, with 6 bases left in between. CDR1 is LGHDT and CDR2 is YNNKEL in the germline V gene (reference sequence). The CDR3 region has the DNA TGTGCCAGCAGCCAAGACAGAATCCAAGAGACCCAGTACTTC. Translating gives CASSQDRIQETQYF.

This clone has just a few counts. The J gene is TRBJ2-1, the V gene TRBV9; 7 positions agree with TRBD2. Germline CDR1 reads SGDLS; CDR2 reads YYNGEE. This CDR3 is 16 amino acids long. With V trimmed by 7 bases and J by 1 base, 11 bases remained unmatched. The chain's CDR3 is CASPDLTSESYNEQFF. The CDR3 region has the DNA TGTGCCAGCCCTGACCTAACTAGCGAATCCTACAATGAGCAGTTCTTC.

This chain joins TRBV7-2 and TRBJ2-5; 14 nucleotides line up with TRBD2. Germline loops: CDR1 SGHTA, CDR2 FQGNSA. Unmatched junction bases numbered 5, after V lost 4 bases and J lost 4 bases. This CDR3 contains 16 residues. CDR3 protein: CASSSGLAGDGETQYF. In DNA, the CDR3 is TGTGCCAGCAGCTCGGGACTAGCGGGGGATGGAGAGACCCAGTACTTC.

DNA of the CDR3: TGTGCCAGCTCACCCGCCGGACAGGGCTACGAGCAGTACTTC. Protein product: CASSPAGQGYEQYF. The chain joins TRBV18 to TRBJ2-7; TRBD1 matches 8 bases. Trimming took 3 bases from V and 3 from J; bases not matched to a gene: 4. CDR3 size: 14 residues. The germline CDR1 and CDR2 sequences are KGHSH and LQKENI. The entire variable domain, with the rest obtained from reference TRBV18 and TRBJ2-7, is as follows: NAGVMQNPRHLVRRRGQEARLRCSPMKGHSHVYWYRQLPEEGLKFMVYLQKENIIDESGMPKERFSAEFPKEGPSILRIQQVVRGDSAAYFCASSPAGQGYEQYFGPGTRLTVT.

The chain has TRBV5-6 and TRBJ2-1; TRBD1 agrees at 8 bases. Looked up from germline, CDR1 is SGHDT and CDR2 is YYEEEE. The CDR3 is 13 residues long. V shed 3 bases and J 12 bases; nucleotides not matched to a gene: 8. This CDR3 reads CASSWGDRQGQFF. CDR3 in DNA: TGTGCCAGCAGCTGGGGGGACAGGCAAGGGCAGTTCTTC. The variable domain in full, with the rest retrieved from reference TRBV5-6 and TRBJ2-1, is DAGVTQSPTHLIKTRGQQVTLRCSPKSGHDTVSWYQQALGQGPQFIFQYYEEEERQRGNFPDRFSGHQFPNYSSELNVNALLLGDSALYLCASSWGDRQGQFFGPGTRLTVL.

This clone showed up just once. The chain recombines TRBV5-6 with TRBJ1-6; 8 positions agree with TRBD1. The CDR3 has 15 residues. In germline, CDR1 is SGHDT, CDR2 YYEEEE. V shed 2 bases, J shed 6 bases, and the junction held 4 bases outside the gene matches. CDR3 nucleotide sequence: TGTGCCAGCAGCTTAGACAGGGGCGCTAATTCACCCCTCCACTTT. It codes for CASSLDRGANSPLHF.

This clone has only a few counts. The chain links TRBV7-8 to TRBJ1-6; 8 bases are shared with TRBD1. This CDR3 contains 16 residues. The germline gives CDR1 SGHVS, CDR2 FQNEAQ. Trimming took 5 bases from V and 5 from J; bases not matched to a gene: 8. The CDR3 DNA sequence: TGTGCCAGCAGCCCTCTGACAGGGGTCCATAATTCACCCCTCCACTTT. Protein product: CASSPLTGVHNSPLHF.

J is TRBJ2-1 and V is TRBV5-1, with a weak D call TRBD1 (6 bases). V shed 4 bases and J shed 4 bases, with 12 bases lying between them. Germline V CDR1 and CDR2: SGHRS, YFSETQ. The CDR3 has 14 residues. The CDR3 DNA is TGCGCCAGCAGCCTGGACAGTACTTACAATGAGCAGTTCTTC. The encoded protein is CASSLDSTYNEQFF.

This chain joins TRBV3-1 (or the pseudogene TRBV3-2) and TRBJ1-2, with 7 bases that match TRBD1. Germline V CDR1 and CDR2: LGHDT, YNNKEL (reference sequence). The ends lost 4 bases at V and 5 bases at J; junction bases unmatched: 4. The length of the CDR3 is 13 residues. The CDR3 protein is CASSPDRTYGYTF. CDR3 nucleotides: TGTGCCAGCAGCCCGGACAGGACTTATGGCTACACCTTC.

V gene TRBV4-1 combines with J gene TRBJ2-1, with 12 bases that match TRBD2. This CDR3 has 18 residues. Germline loops: CDR1 MGHRA, CDR2 YSYEKL. J lost 2 bases, V lost 0 bases, and 5 bases had no gene match. The CDR3 here is CASSQEFRTSGAYNEQFF. Written as DNA, the CDR3 is TGCGCCAGCAGCCAAGAATTTCGGACTAGCGGGGCCTACAATGAGCAGTTCTTC.

The V and J genes are TRBV30 and TRBJ1-6, with no clear D. Trimming shortened V by 3 bases and J by 16 bases, and 13 bases separated the two germline ends. The CDR3 is 11 amino acids. Germline-derived CDR1 and CDR2 are GTSNPN and SVGIG (reference sequence). DNA of the CDR3: TGTGCCTGGAGAGTCCGGGGTGAACTCCACTTT. Its protein is CAWRVRGELHF.

The chain carries TRBV5-1 and TRBJ1-2; D possibly corresponds to TRBD1 (5 bases). Per germline, CDR1 SGHRS and CDR2 YFSETQ. Trimming left V 1 base short and J 6 bases short, with 16 bases between. The CDR3 loop spans 15 amino acids. The CDR3 here is CASSLYQGSYHGYTF. In nucleotides, the CDR3 is TGCGCCAGCAGCTTGTACCAGGGATCGTATCATGGCTACACCTTC.

V usage is TRBV9 and J usage is TRBJ2-2, with 11 bases lining up with TRBD1. The length of the CDR3 is 17 residues. V trimming: 4 bases; J trimming: 3 bases; junction bases outside the gene matches: 8. Per germline, CDR1 SGDLS and CDR2 YYNGEE. The DNA of the CDR3 is TGTGCCAGCAGCCCACGGACAGGGGGCGCGTACACCGGGGAGCTGTTTTTT. It yields the protein CASSPRTGGAYTGELFF.

This clone was counted a single time. V gene TRBV7-2 combines with J gene TRBJ1-6, with no clear D. Trimming removed 3 bases at V and 5 bases at J, with 14 bases between. Germline CDR1 and CDR2: SGHTA and FQGNSA. This CDR3 has 16 amino acids. The CDR3 nucleotides read TGTGCCAGCAGCTTTTTGTCAGGTTTTAATAATTCACCCCTCCACTTT. This codes for CASSFLSGFNNSPLHF.

The V gene is TRBV3-1 (or the pseudogene TRBV3-2), the J gene TRBJ2-7; 11 nucleotides match TRBD1. CDR1 is LGHDT and CDR2 is YNNKEL in the germline V gene (reference sequence). The CDR3 is made up of 16 amino acids. V lost 1 base and J lost 0; bases outside the gene matches: 2. In DNA, the CDR3 is TGTGCCAGCAGCCAAGGGGACAGGGGGAGCTCCTACGAGCAGTACTTC. Translated: CASSQGDRGSSYEQYF.

The J gene is TRBJ2-3, the V gene TRBV4-3; 9 bases fit TRBD2. V was pared by 1 base and J by 1 base, with 3 bases of the junction left unmatched. CDR1 and CDR2 from the germline V gene are LGHNA and YSLEER. This CDR3 is 16 amino acids long. The CDR3 loop is CASSQVLAGGTDTQYF. The CDR3 nucleotides read TGCGCCAGCAGCCAAGTATTAGCGGGGGGCACAGATACGCAGTATTTT.

This clone was seen just once. The CDR3 reads CASSRSGQQGYGYTF. For the CDR3, the DNA is TGTGCCAGCAGTAGGAGCGGACAACAGGGCTATGGCTACACCTTC. This chain links TRBV5-5 with TRBJ1-2, with D tentatively TRBD1 (6 bases). This CDR3 region has 15 residues. Germline CDR1 reads SGHKS; CDR2 reads YYEKEE (reference sequence). V was pared by 5 bases and J by 4 bases, with 18 bases between. Filled out from reference TRBV5-5 and TRBJ1-2, the complete variable domain reads DAGVTQSPTHLIKTRGQQVTLRCSPISGHKSVSWYQQVLGQGPQFIFQYYEKEERGRGNFPDRFSARQFPNYSSELNVNALLLGDSALYLCASSRSGQQGYGYTFGSGTRLTVV.

This rearrangement joins TRBV11-2 to TRBJ2-7, with D uncertain. CDR1 and CDR2 (germline): SGHAT, FQNNGV. The V and J ends lost 1 base and 1 base respectively, with 8 bases between them. The CDR3 spans 14 residues. The CDR3: CASSLVQDSYEQYF. CDR3 DNA sequence: TGTGCCAGCAGCTTAGTCCAGGATTCCTACGAGCAGTACTTC.

V gene TRBV29-1 combines with J gene TRBJ2-1, with a weak D call TRBD2 (6 bases). The V end lost 6 bases, the J end lost 0 bases, and 12 bases lay between the germline ends. CDR1 is SQVTM and CDR2 is ANQGSEA in the germline V gene. This CDR3 has 14 amino acids. CDR3 coding DNA: TGCAGCGTGCTAGCGTCCCACTCCTACAATGAGCAGTTCTTC. Its protein is CSVLASHSYNEQFF.

The chain carries TRBV27 and TRBJ1-5, with D maybe TRBD1 (5 bases). V was cut by 3 bases and J by 3 bases, with 9 bases left in between. CDR3 length equals 14 residues. Germline CDR1 reads MNHEY; CDR2 reads SMNVEV (reference sequence). CDR3: CASSFRGLNQPQHF. Written as DNA, the CDR3 is TGTGCCAGCAGTTTTCGGGGACTCAATCAGCCCCAGCATTTT.

There are a few counts of this clone. V is TRBV5-1 and J is TRBJ1-2, with 8 bases that match TRBD1. The germline V gene encodes CDR1 SGHRS and CDR2 YFSETQ. This CDR3 has 15 residues. V lost 0 bases to trimming and J lost 7 bases; unmatched junction nucleotides: 8. CDR3 sequence reads: CASSLGVQGARGYTF. DNA for the CDR3: TGCGCCAGCAGCTTGGGGGTCCAGGGGGCTCGTGGCTACACCTTC. Drawing the rest from reference TRBV5-1 and TRBJ1-2, the complete variable domain is KAGVTQTPRYLIKTRGQQVTLSCSPISGHRSVSWYQQTPGQGLQFLFEYFSETQRNKGNFPGRFSGRQFSNSRSEMNVSTLELGDSALYLCASSLGVQGARGYTFGSGTRLTVV.